The 25 T cell receptor beta chains below all came from one sample that was sequenced in a study of regulatory T cells in long-lasting Graves disease. Arm-PCR of CDR3 regions and iRepertoire HTBI primers were used to build TCR beta libraries. TCRdb reprocessed the multiplex PCR reads via MiXCR and lists one record per CDR3 protein. Counted here are roughly 500,000 distinct CDR3 sequences, approximately 12% occurring once; the ten biggest clones make up approximately 9.6%. The time point here: newly diagnosed GD, antithyroid drugs for less than 3 months. Preparation of the TCR library used RNA extracted from PBMCs. These data were also filed under a second study, of T cells in Graves' hyperthyroidism and ophthalmopathy.

The sequences come from peripheral blood mononuclear cells (PBMCs), collected at new diagnosis, from a patient treated with antithyroid drugs. These receptors all come from a woman aged 25 to 45 with Graves disease.

The sample holds many counts of this clonotype. The gene calls are TRBV13 and TRBJ1-6; 8 bases match TRBD1. Trimming removed 6 bases from V and 10 bases from J; junction bases left unmatched: 11. Germline CDR1 is PRHDT and CDR2 is FYEKMQ (reference sequence). This CDR3 is 15 amino acids long. The CDR3 bases are TGTGCCAGCAGGCTTACGGGACAGGTTATCTCACCCCTCCACTTT. Translated, it gives CASRLTGQVISPLHF.

This clonotype was recorded at least ten times. This chain connects TRBV19 to TRBJ2-7; 10 bases match TRBD2. Germline V gene sequence: CDR1 LNHDA, CDR2 SQIVND (reference sequence). V gave up 3 bases and J gave up 2 bases; unmatched junction bases: 7. The CDR3 consists of 16 residues. The CDR3 spells CASSMGIAGGPYEQYF. The CDR3 DNA follows: TGTGCCAGTAGTATGGGTATAGCGGGAGGACCCTACGAGCAGTACTTC.

This clonotype was seen more than once but under ten times. V is TRBV2 and J is TRBJ1-4; 9 bases are shared with TRBD1. The CDR3 contains 15 residues. V was pared by 4 bases and J by 6 bases, with 6 bases of the junction left unmatched. CDR1 and CDR2 from the germline V gene are SNHLY and FYNNEI. CDR3 sequence (DNA): TGTGCCAGCAGTGGAACAGGGGGCGTTTATGAAAAACTGTTTTTT. Its protein product is CASSGTGGVYEKLFF.

This clonotype showed up many times. The chain employs TRBV9 and TRBJ2-3; D gene unclear. CDR1 and CDR2 (germline): SGDLS, YYNGEE. The V end lost 0 bases, the J end lost 7 bases, and 9 bases lay between the germline ends. There are 13 residues in the CDR3. CDR3 sequence reads: CASSVAVANTQYF. CDR3 DNA: TGTGCCAGCAGCGTAGCGGTGGCGAATACGCAGTATTTT.

This chain links TRBV27 with TRBJ2-1, with D unclear. There are 15 residues in the CDR3. V shed 4 bases and J shed 0 bases, with 10 bases lying between them. Germline V CDR1 and CDR2: MNHEY, SMNVEV (reference sequence). As DNA, the CDR3 is TGTGCCAGCAGTTCTAGTAGGAGCTCCTACAATGAGCAGTTCTTC. It specifies CASSSSRSSYNEQFF.

This clonotype was found many times. The J gene is TRBJ2-3, the V gene TRBV10-3; D is undetermined. The V and J ends lost 0 bases and 2 bases respectively, with 9 bases between them. The V gene's germline CDR1 is ENHRY and CDR2 SYGVKD. CDR3 length: 15 amino acids. In DNA, the CDR3 is TGTGCCATCAGTGAGTCTAACAGTTACACAGATACGCAGTATTTT. It codes for CAISESNSYTDTQYF.

J is TRBJ2-1 and V is TRBV15; 7 positions agree with TRBD1. The V and J ends lost 0 bases and 9 bases, in that order; junction bases with no gene match: 8. Germline V gene data show CDR1 as LNHNV and CDR2 as YYDKDF (reference sequence). The CDR3 runs 15 residues. The CDR3 region has the DNA TGTGCCACCAGCAGAGATAGAAACAGGGGATCTGAGCAGTTCTTC. Amino acid sequence: CATSRDRNRGSEQFF. Full variable domain (rest looked up from reference TRBV15 and TRBJ2-1): DAMVIQNPRYQVTQFGKPVTLSCSQTLNHNVMYWYQQKSSQAPKLLFHYYDKDFNNEADTPDNFQSRRPNTSFCFLDIRSPGLGDTAMYLCATSRDRNRGSEQFFGPGTRLTVL.

This clonotype showed up many times. This chain connects TRBV13 to TRBJ2-7; TRBD2 aligns across 10 bases. Trimming took 5 bases from V and 1 from J; bases not matched to a gene: 8. The length of the CDR3 is 16 residues. Germline-derived CDR1 and CDR2 are PRHDT and FYEKMQ (reference sequence). CDR3 residues: CASSPLSSGSSYEQYF. CDR3 bases: TGTGCCAGCAGCCCCCTGTCTAGCGGGAGTTCCTACGAGCAGTACTTC.

This clonotype has a count of ten or more. V and J are TRBV9 and TRBJ2-1; no firm D call. V gave up 4 bases and J gave up 4 bases, with 9 bases separating them. Germline V CDR1 and CDR2: SGDLS, YYNGEE. The CDR3 runs to 13 residues. The CDR3 region is CASSPRGYNEQFF. The CDR3 region has the DNA TGTGCCAGCAGCCCCCGCGGTTACAATGAGCAGTTCTTC.

This clonotype was seen more than once but under ten times. V is TRBV7-9 and J is TRBJ2-7, with D possibly TRBD1 on 6 matching bases. This CDR3 is built from 14 residues. Germline CDR1 is SEHNR and CDR2 is FQNEAQ (reference sequence). Deletions cut 0 bases from V and 7 bases from J, with 13 bases between. The DNA of the CDR3 is TGTGCCAGCAGCTTAGCGAGCAGGGGTTATGAGCAGTACTTC. Translating it yields CASSLASRGYEQYF.

This clonotype was counted a few times. A read error may account for a junction end that differs from germline. V is TRBV28 and J is TRBJ2-7; 8 nucleotides line up with TRBD1. Germline V gives CDR1 MDHEN, CDR2 SYDVKM. The CDR3 totals 14 residues. DNA for the CDR3: TGTACCAGCAGGACCACAGGGGGTGTAGGCGAGCAGTACTTC. Amino acid sequence: CTSRTTGGVGEQYF.

The V gene is TRBV12-3 or TRBV12-4, the J gene TRBJ2-1; the match to TRBD2 covers 10 bases. The CDR3 length is 14 residues. Trimming took 11 bases from V and 7 from J; bases not matched to a gene: 11. The CDR3 DNA is TGTGCCCCGACCAGAAGCGGGAGGGCAAATGAGCAGTTCTTC. This encodes CAPTRSGRANEQFF.

The chain recombines TRBV3-1 with TRBJ1-3; D remains ambiguous. CDR1 LGHDT and CDR2 YNNKEL come from the germline V gene (reference sequence). Trimming took off 1 base at V and 0 bases at J, with 7 bases between the two ends. The CDR3 covers 15 residues. The CDR3 here is CASSQASNSGNTIYF. The CDR3 nucleotides are TGTGCCAGCAGCCAAGCAAGCAACTCTGGAAACACCATATATTTT.

This clonotype showed up just a few times. The chain uses TRBV6-2 or TRBV6-3 and TRBJ2-7, with D perhaps matching TRBD1 or TRBD2 (5 bases each). The CDR3 length is 11 residues. The germline V gene encodes CDR1 MNHEY and CDR2 SVGEGT. V was trimmed by 10 bases and J by 4 bases, leaving 11 bases between them. The CDR3 DNA reads as TGTGCCACTAAATGGGGGTACGAGCAGTACTTC. It encodes CATKWGYEQYF.

This clonotype has just a few counts. V gene TRBV7-9 combines with J gene TRBJ2-5; 13 bases map to TRBD2. Germline trimming cut 2 bases from V and 5 bases from J; bases unmatched to any gene: 5. This CDR3 has 16 amino acids. Germline V gives CDR1 SEHNR, CDR2 FQNEAQ (reference sequence). The CDR3 reads CASSLTSGRAGETQYF. The DNA for the CDR3 is TGTGCCAGCAGCTTAACTAGCGGGAGGGCCGGGGAGACCCAGTACTTC.

This clonotype has more than one count but fewer than ten. The chain recombines TRBV7-2 with TRBJ2-1, with 8 bases identical to TRBD2. Germline values: CDR1 SGHTA, CDR2 FQGNSA. The CDR3 runs to 15 residues. The J segment lost 9 bases and the V segment lost 1 base, leaving 8 bases of the junction unmatched. The CDR3 sequence is CASSLVWAGGGEQFF. CDR3 coding DNA: TGTGCCAGCAGCTTAGTCTGGGCGGGAGGAGGTGAGCAGTTCTTC.

This clonotype was detected many times. The chain joins TRBV20-1 to TRBJ2-1; unclear D gene. Germline V gene sequence: CDR1 DFQATT, CDR2 SNEGSKA (reference sequence). The CDR3 is 11 amino acids. Trimming removed 3 bases from V and 7 bases from J, with 7 bases in between. This CDR3 reads CSASLQNEQFF. In DNA, the CDR3 is TGCAGTGCTAGCCTCCAAAATGAGCAGTTCTTC.

This chain connects TRBV7-9 to TRBJ1-1; D gene unclear. CDR1 is SEHNR and CDR2 is FQNEAQ in the germline V gene (reference sequence). The V end lost 2 bases, the J end lost 11 bases, and 15 bases lay between the germline ends. This CDR3 has 13 amino acids. CDR3 region: CASSLMYGAGAFF. The DNA for the CDR3 is TGTGCCAGCAGCTTAATGTATGGTGCGGGGGCTTTCTTT.

The chain carries TRBV30 and TRBJ2-3; weak D call: TRBD2 (6 bases). The CDR3 extends over 15 amino acids. Between the trimmed V and J ends, which lost 3 bases and 1 base, there was a span of 14 bases. Germline loops: CDR1 GTSNPN, CDR2 SVGIG (reference sequence). The CDR3 loop reads CAWRTRLWGTDTQYF. CDR3 in DNA: TGTGCCTGGAGGACTAGGCTTTGGGGCACAGATACGCAGTATTTT.

The table lists this clonotype with many counts. The genes are TRBV28 and TRBJ2-5, with D possibly matching TRBD2 (5 bases). The V end lost 6 bases, the J end lost 3 bases, and 20 bases lay between the germline ends. Germline lookup yields CDR1 MDHEN and CDR2 SYDVKM. This CDR3 has 16 amino acids. The CDR3 protein is CASSPGGRTLEETQYF. The CDR3 coding sequence is TGTGCCAGCAGCCCAGGCGGGCGTACTTTGGAAGAGACCCAGTACTTC.

This clonotype was seen a handful of times. CDR3 nucleotides: TGTGCCAGTAGTACTACAACGACAGGAAGCTATGGCTACACCTTC. It yields the protein CASSTTTTGSYGYTF. The chain uses TRBV19 and TRBJ1-2; a weak D match, TRBD1 (6 bases). The CDR3 totals 15 residues. V was shortened by 4 bases and J by 4 bases, with 16 bases between the two germline ends. Germline V CDR1 and CDR2: LNHDA, SQIVND (reference sequence).

To note about this clonotype: A clone one base away is much larger, so this may be a read error. The chain is built from TRBV15 and TRBJ1-2; 9 bases align to TRBD1. This CDR3 region has 18 residues. With V trimmed by 0 bases and J by 2 bases, 10 bases remained unmatched. Looked up from germline, CDR1 is LNHNV and CDR2 is YYDKDF (reference sequence). Here the CDR3 reads CATSRDFTGQGFNYGYTF. CDR3 nucleotides: TGTGCCACCAGCAGAGACTTTACGGGACAGGGTTTCAACTATGGCTACACCTTC.

In its sample, this clonotype was seen a few times. The chain couples TRBV19 to TRBJ1-5, with D possibly TRBD1 on 5 matching bases. The CDR3 totals 14 residues. The germline gives CDR1 LNHDA, CDR2 SQIVND (reference sequence). The V end was cut by 10 bases, the J end by 0 bases, with 13 bases between. The CDR3 sequence: CATGRIDSNQPQHF. Here the CDR3 DNA reads TGTGCCACGGGACGGATTGATAGCAATCAGCCCCAGCATTTT.

The chain joins TRBV20-1 to TRBJ1-6; D gene ambiguous. Trimming removed 2 bases at V and 5 bases at J, with 13 bases between. The CDR3 runs to 15 residues. The germline gives CDR1 DFQATT, CDR2 SNEGSKA (reference sequence). The CDR3 DNA is TGCAGTGCTAGAAACGGGTTCGGTAATAATTCACCCCTCCACTTT. It is translated as CSARNGFGNNSPLHF.

This clonotype has ten or more counts. The chain joins TRBV7-2 to TRBJ2-3, with 9 bases matching TRBD2. Germline V gives CDR1 SGHTA, CDR2 FQGNSA. The ends lost 0 bases at V and 0 bases at J; junction bases unmatched: 4. The CDR3 runs to 17 residues. CDR3 protein: CASSLAPAGGSTDTQYF. The CDR3 nucleotides read TGTGCCAGCAGCTTAGCCCCCGCGGGAGGGAGCACAGATACGCAGTATTTT.